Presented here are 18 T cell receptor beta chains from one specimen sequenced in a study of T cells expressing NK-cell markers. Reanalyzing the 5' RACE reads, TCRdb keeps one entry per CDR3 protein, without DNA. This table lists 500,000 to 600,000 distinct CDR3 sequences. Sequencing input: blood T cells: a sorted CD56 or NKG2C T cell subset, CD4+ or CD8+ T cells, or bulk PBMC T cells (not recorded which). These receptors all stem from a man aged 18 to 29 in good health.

The CDR3 here is CASSLPSWGSDNEQFF. V gene TRBV7-3 combines with J gene TRBJ2-1; TCRdb gives TRBD2 as the D gene, but with no DNA this cannot be confirmed. The germline V gene encodes CDR1 SGHTA and CDR2 FQGTGA. This CDR3 is 16 amino acids long.

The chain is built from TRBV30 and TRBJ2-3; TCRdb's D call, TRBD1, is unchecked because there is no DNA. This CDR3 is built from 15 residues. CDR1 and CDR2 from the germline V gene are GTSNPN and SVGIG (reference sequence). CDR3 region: CAWSPQGVGTDTQYF.

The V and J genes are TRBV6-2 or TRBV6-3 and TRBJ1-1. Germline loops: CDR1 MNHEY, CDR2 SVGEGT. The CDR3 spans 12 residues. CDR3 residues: CASTSRNTEAFF.

CDR3 loop: CASSYSNSYGYTF. The rearrangement links TRBV6-2 or TRBV6-3 to TRBJ1-2. This CDR3 comprises 13 residues. Germline values: CDR1 MNHEY, CDR2 SVGEGT.

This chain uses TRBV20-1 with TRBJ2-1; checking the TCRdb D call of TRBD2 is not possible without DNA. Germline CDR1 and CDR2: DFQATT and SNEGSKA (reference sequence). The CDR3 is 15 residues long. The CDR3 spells CSARPGSGSINEQFF.

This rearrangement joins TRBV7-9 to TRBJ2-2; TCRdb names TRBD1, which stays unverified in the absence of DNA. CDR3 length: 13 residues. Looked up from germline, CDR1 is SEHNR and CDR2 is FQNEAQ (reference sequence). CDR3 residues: CASSPRGFWELFF. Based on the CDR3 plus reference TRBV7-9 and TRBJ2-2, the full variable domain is DTGVSQNPRHKITKRGQNVTFRCDPISEHNRLYWYRQTLGQGPEFLTYFQNEAQLEKSRLLSDRFSAERPKGSFSTLEIQRTEQGDSAMYLCASSPRGFWELFFGEGSRLTVL.

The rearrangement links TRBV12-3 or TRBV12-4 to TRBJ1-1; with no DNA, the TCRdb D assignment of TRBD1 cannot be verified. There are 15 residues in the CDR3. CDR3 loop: CASSNKQGMNTEAFF.

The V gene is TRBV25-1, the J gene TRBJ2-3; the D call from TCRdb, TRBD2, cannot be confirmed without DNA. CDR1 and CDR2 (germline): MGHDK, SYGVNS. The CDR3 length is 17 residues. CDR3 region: CASSPGLAGFFSDTQYF.

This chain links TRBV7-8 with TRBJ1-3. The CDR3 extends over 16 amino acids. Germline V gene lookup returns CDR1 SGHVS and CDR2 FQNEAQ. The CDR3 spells CASSQDSGTSGNTIYF. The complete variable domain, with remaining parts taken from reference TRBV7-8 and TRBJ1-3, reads GAGVSQSPRYKVAKRGQDVALRCDPISGHVSLFWYQQALGQGPEFLTYFQNEAQLDKSGLPSDRFFAERPEGSVSTLKIQRTQQEDSAVYLCASSQDSGTSGNTIYFGEGSWLTVV.

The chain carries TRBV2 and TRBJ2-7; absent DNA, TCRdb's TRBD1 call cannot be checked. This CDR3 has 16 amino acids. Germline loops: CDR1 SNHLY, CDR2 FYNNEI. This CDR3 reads CASRVLGQGAFYEQYF.

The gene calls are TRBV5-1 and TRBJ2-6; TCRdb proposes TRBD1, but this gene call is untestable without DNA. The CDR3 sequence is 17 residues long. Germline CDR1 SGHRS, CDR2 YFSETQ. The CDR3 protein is CASTWTGHSSGANVLTF.

CDR3 region: CASSSFQANLQGTQYF. The gene calls are TRBV6-5 and TRBJ2-5. The CDR3 is made up of 16 amino acids. Germline loops: CDR1 MNHEY, CDR2 SVGAGI.

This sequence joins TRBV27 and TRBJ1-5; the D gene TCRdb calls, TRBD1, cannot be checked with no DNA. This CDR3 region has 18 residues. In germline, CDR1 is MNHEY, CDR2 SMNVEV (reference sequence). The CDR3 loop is CASSPFGMQEKRNQPQHF.

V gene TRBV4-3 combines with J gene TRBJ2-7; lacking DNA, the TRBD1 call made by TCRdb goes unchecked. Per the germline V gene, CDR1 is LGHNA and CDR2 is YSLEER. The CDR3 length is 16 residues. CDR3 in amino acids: CASSQDRAQVSYEQYF.

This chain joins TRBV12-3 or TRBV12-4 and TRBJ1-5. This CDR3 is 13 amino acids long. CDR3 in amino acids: CASSGSWGQPQHF.

The CDR3 region is CASSQVGGYSSYNEQFF. This sequence joins TRBV4-1 and TRBJ2-1. Per germline, CDR1 MGHRA and CDR2 YSYEKL. The CDR3 has 17 residues.

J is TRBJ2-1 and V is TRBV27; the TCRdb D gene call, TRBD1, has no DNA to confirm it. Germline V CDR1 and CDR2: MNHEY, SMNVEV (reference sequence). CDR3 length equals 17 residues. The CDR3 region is CASSLLAGAGNYNEQFF.

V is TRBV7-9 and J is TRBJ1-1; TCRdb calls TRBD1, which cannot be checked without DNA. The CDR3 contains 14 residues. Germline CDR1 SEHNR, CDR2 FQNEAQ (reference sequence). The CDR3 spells CASSPSPGDTEAFF.